The rows below give T cell receptor beta chains drawn from one sample of a study of control samples from healthy donors and cancer patients. Some clones are missing from TCRdb's copy, which holds only in-frame ones; the method was immunoSEQ multiplex PCR. The sample has about 110,000 clones, around four fifths seen once. Source material: blood. These receptor sequences come from a man in his late teens or twenties in good health. The CDR3 runs from the conserved cysteine through the conserved F or W. The D gene is left open where the match is weak. Expanded clones get a size class; other rows say once, few or many, or leave the size out.

TRBD2	TRBV5-4	-	TRBJ2-3	TGTGCCAGCAGCCTCGGGACTAGCGGACTCACAGATACGCAGTATTTT	CASSLGTSGLTDTQYF
TRBD2	TRBV27	once	TRBJ2-7	TGTGCCAGCAGTTCCTCGGTCGGCCAGTGGACTAGCGGGGGGGCATACGAGCAGTACTTC	CASSSSVGQWTSGGAYEQYF
-	TRBV28	-	TRBJ2-1	TGTGCCAGCAGTTCCACCCCAGGGATCTCCTACAATGAGCAGTTCTTC	CASSSTPGISYNEQFF
-	TRBV9	-	TRBJ1-3	TGTGCCAGCAGCGTAGCAGGGGTGGCGGGAAACACCATATATTTT	CASSVAGVAGNTIYF
TRBD1	TRBV28	few	TRBJ2-7	TGTGCCAGCAGCCCGTGGGGGACAGGGAGCTCCTACGAGCAGTACTTC	CASSPWGTGSSYEQYF
-	TRBV11-2	-	TRBJ1-4	TGTGCCAGCAGCTCCCCTGCCGGGACAAGTCTCGAAAAACTGTTTTTT	CASSSPAGTSLEKLFF
-	TRBV6-5	many	TRBJ1-2	TGTGCCAGCAGCGTTCGGGAGCGGTATGGCTACACCTTC	CASSVRERYGYTF
TRBD2	TRBV18	-	TRBJ2-5	TGTGCCAGCTCACCACAAAGCGGGGGGCACCAAGAGACCCAGTACTTC	CASSPQSGGHQETQYF
-	TRBV24-1	-	TRBJ1-2	TGTGCCACCAGTGCCCCAGGGGACTATGGCTACACCTTC	CATSAPGDYGYTF
-	TRBV4-1	-	TRBJ1-3	TGCGCCAGCAGCCAAGTGCCGGTATCCTCTGGAAACACCATATATTTT	CASSQVPVSSGNTIYF
-	TRBV6-6	-	TRBJ2-7	TGTGCCAGCAGTCTTCCGGGTTCCTCCTCCTACGAGCAGTACTTC	CASSLPGSSSYEQYF
-	TRBV12-3/TRBV12-4	-	TRBJ1-2	TGTGCCAGCAGCCTTTTCCGGGAGTATGGCTACACCTTC	CASSLFREYGYTF
-	TRBV29-1	-	TRBJ1-1	TGCAGCGTTAAAGGGGGGGTCGGCACTGAAGCTTTCTTT	CSVKGGVGTEAFF
-	TRBV5-5	-	TRBJ2-5	TGTGCCAGCAGCTTGGGTGGCAGGGCCGCGGAGACCCAGTACTTC	CASSLGGRAAETQYF
-	TRBV6-4	-	TRBJ2-7	TGTGCCAGCAGTGACCGTTTCGTGTGTTTCTCCTACGAGCAGTACTTC	CASSDRFVCFSYEQYF
-	TRBV4-1	-	TRBJ1-4	TGCGCCAGCAGCCAAGTTATGACCGGGGCTAATGAAAAACTGTTTTTT	CASSQVMTGANEKLFF
-	TRBV4-1	few	TRBJ2-5	TGCGCCAGCAGCCAAGCTTTTTCAGGGTTGGAGACCCAGTACTTC	CASSQAFSGLETQYF
-	TRBV7-2	once	TRBJ2-2	TGTGCCAGCAGCCGAAGGACCGGGGAGCTGTTTTTT	CASSRRTGELFF
-	TRBV2	-	TRBJ1-2	TGTGCCAGCCAGGACCTTGGCTACACCTTC	CASQDLGYTF
-	TRBV24-1	-	TRBJ2-3	TGTGCCACCAGTGCGGGGGCCACAGATACGCAGTATTTT	CATSAGATDTQYF
-	TRBV11-2	once	TRBJ2-1	TGTGCCAGCAGCTTAGGCCCAGGGCAATATTACAATGAGCAGTTCTTC	CASSLGPGQYYNEQFF
-	TRBV11-3	-	TRBJ2-1	TGTGCCAGCAGCTTAGGGGGGCAGGGTCGAGCCTACAATGAGCAGTTCTTC	CASSLGGQGRAYNEQFF